This T cell receptor beta chain was recovered during a study of blood T cell repertoires in COVID-19. The overall study: COVID-19 samples, acute and convalescent, were from the United States, Italy and Spain. Sources were T cells, B-cell-depleted T cells, or PBMCs; the material itself was cDNA or gDNA.

V shed 5 bases and J shed 3 bases, with 13 bases lying between them. The CDR3 covers 14 residues. Germline V lookup: CDR1 MNHEY, CDR2 SVGAGI. Original processing notes: Reference gene primer amplification in the assay estimated nucleated cell counts. Produced via immunoSEQ multiplex PCR; TCRdb's table is partial and in-frame only. D and trimming come from the DNA, and the V and J calls and clone size come from that table. The data show roughly 60,000 clones, with roughly 74% seen just once and around 25% held by the top ten. This TCR derives from a human donor in a cohort sampled during active COVID-19. The genes are TRBV6-5 and TRBJ1-1, with a possible D match to TRBD1 (6 bases). Input material: peripheral blood. The CDR3 sequence: CASSRGGADTEAFF. The CDR3 region has the DNA TGTGCCAGCAGTAGGGGGGGCGCGGACACTGAAGCTTTCTTT.